These 21 T cell receptor beta chains share one sample of origin, sequenced in a study of human T cells and chemical hapten exposure. TCRdb redid the calling of the RACE reads with MiXCR, one entry per CDR3 protein. The sample includes around 100,000 distinct CDR3 sequences, approximately 11% of them seen just once. Time point: pre-sensitization, week 0. Treatment denoted: therapeutic diphenylcyclopropenone sensitization with weekly scalp DPC. The sequencing used whole blood, collected in connection with sensitization to the hapten diphenylcyclopropenone (DPC). Receptors were obtained from a woman between 55 and 75 years old with alopecia areata. Some clones in this sample may be carry-over from other donors' samples.

This clonotype was counted at least ten times. The J gene is TRBJ2-3, the V gene TRBV21-1; the tabulated D call, TRBD1, remains unverified against the DNA. TRBV21-1 is a listed pseudogene. The CDR3 runs 12 residues. The CDR3 DNA reads as TGTGCCACCCCTCTGGGGGGAGATACGCAGTATTTT. This translates into CATPLGGDTQYF.

The sample holds a few counts of this clonotype. The chain couples TRBV7-9 to TRBJ2-3, with 8 bases matching TRBD2. The germline gives CDR1 SEHNR, CDR2 FQNEAQ (reference sequence). This CDR3 region has 15 residues. V lost 4 bases to trimming and J lost 7 bases; unmatched junction nucleotides: 10. This CDR3 is CASSYQTSVGHTQYF. As DNA, the CDR3 is TGTGCCAGCAGCTACCAGACTAGCGTAGGACATACGCAGTATTTT.

The chain has TRBV2 and TRBJ2-5; D perhaps matches TRBD2 (7 bases). The germline V gene has CDR1 SNHLY and CDR2 FYNNEI. This CDR3 spans 16 amino acids. V lost 0 bases to trimming and J lost 5 bases, with 16 bases between them. CDR3 nucleotides: TGTGCCAGCAGTGAAGCGCTCCGAGGGGGAGGGGAGACCCAGTACTTC. It is translated as CASSEALRGGGETQYF.

This clonotype was counted ten times or more. This sequence joins TRBV5-6 and TRBJ2-7; D is undetermined. The CDR3 covers 11 residues. With 5 bases removed from V and 3 bases from J, the gap between germline ends came to 6 bases. Germline CDR1 is SGHDT and CDR2 is YYEEEE. Written as DNA, the CDR3 is TGTGCCAGCAGGAAGCACTACGAGCAGTACTTC. It specifies CASRKHYEQYF.

The gene calls are TRBV6-5 and TRBJ1-1; 7 bases map to TRBD1. CDR1 and CDR2 from the germline V gene are MNHEY and SVGAGI. Trimming at V came to 6 bases and at J to 6 bases, leaving 7 bases not matched to a gene. The CDR3 loop spans 13 amino acids. CDR3 sequence reads: CASRSTGVSEAFF. CDR3 coding DNA: TGTGCCAGCAGGTCTACAGGGGTATCTGAAGCTTTCTTT.

This clonotype was recorded at least ten times. V and J are TRBV6-1 and TRBJ2-5, with 9 bases matching TRBD2. The junction had 5 bases not matched to a gene; V was cut back by 4 bases and J by 5 bases. CDR1 and CDR2 (germline): MNHNS, SASEGT. CDR3 length: 14 residues. Written as DNA, the CDR3 is TGTGCCAGCAGTGCTGGACTAGCGATGGAGACCCAGTACTTC. Translating it yields CASSAGLAMETQYF.

This clonotype was counted ten times or more. V and J are TRBV3-1 and TRBJ1-5; D ambiguous. The germline V and J ends were trimmed by 1 base and 6 bases, with 7 bases remaining between them. The CDR3 runs to 13 residues. CDR1 is LGHDT and CDR2 is YNNKEL in the germline V gene (reference sequence). CDR3 loop: CASSQGVAQPQHF. DNA of the CDR3: TGTGCCAGCAGCCAAGGTGTCGCTCAGCCCCAGCATTTT. Looking up the rest from reference TRBV3-1 and TRBJ1-5 gives the full variable domain: DTAVSQTPKYLVTQMGNDKSIKCEQNLGHDTMYWYKQDSKKFLKIMFSYNNKELIINETVPNRFSPKSPDKAHLNLHINSLELGDSAVYFCASSQGVAQPQHFGDGTRLSIL.

This clonotype was detected many times. The chain carries TRBV20-1 and TRBJ2-3; TRBD2 matches at 9 bases. V shed 3 bases and J 0 bases; nucleotides not matched to a gene: 4. Looked up from germline, CDR1 is DFQATT and CDR2 is SNEGSKA (reference sequence). The CDR3 runs to 15 residues. The CDR3 protein is CSASVAGESTDTQYF. In nucleotides, the CDR3 is TGCAGTGCTAGCGTAGCGGGGGAAAGCACAGATACGCAGTATTTT.

This clonotype was seen a few times. The chain uses TRBV3-1 and TRBJ2-6, with unresolved D. The germline gives CDR1 LGHDT, CDR2 YNNKEL (reference sequence). CDR3 length: 15 amino acids. The germline V and J ends were trimmed by 4 bases and 0 bases, with 7 bases remaining between them. The CDR3 DNA follows: TGTGCCAGCAGCCCATCGGACTCTGGGGCCAACGTCCTGACTTTC. The encoded protein is CASSPSDSGANVLTF.

The J gene is TRBJ2-2, the V gene TRBV6-8, with D tentatively TRBD2 (6 bases). Trimming left V 8 bases short and J 0 bases short, with 16 bases between. This CDR3 spans 16 amino acids. Per the germline V gene, CDR1 is MNHGY and CDR2 is SAAAGT. CDR3 nucleotides: TGTGCCAGCCCCTCATGGAGGGGCGCGAACACCGGGGAGCTGTTTTTT. This gives the protein CASPSWRGANTGELFF.

This clonotype was recorded at least ten times. The chain joins TRBV7-9 to TRBJ2-7; no clear D gene. Per the germline V gene, CDR1 is SEHNR and CDR2 is FQNEAQ (reference sequence). V lost 5 bases and J lost 0, with 23 bases in between. CDR3 length equals 18 residues. CDR3 nucleotides: TGTGCCAGCAGCAACCGGATGATGACGGATTCTTACTCCTACGAGCAGTACTTC. Its protein product is CASSNRMMTDSYSYEQYF.

Ten or more counts support this clonotype. The chain links TRBV30 to TRBJ2-3; a weak D match, TRBD2 (6 bases). This CDR3 region has 13 residues. V gave up 4 bases and J gave up 0 bases, with 8 bases separating them. Germline assignment: CDR1 GTSNPN and CDR2 SVGIG (reference sequence). The CDR3 protein is CAWIGRSTDTQYF. CDR3 nucleotides: TGTGCCTGGATTGGGAGGAGCACAGATACGCAGTATTTT.

The chain joins TRBV4-3 to TRBJ1-4; D ambiguous. CDR1 is LGHNA, CDR2 YSLEER, per germline. V was cut by 0 bases and J by 3 bases, with 11 bases left in between. This CDR3 region has 16 residues. This CDR3 is CASSQDATDSNEKLFF. Here the CDR3 DNA reads TGCGCCAGCAGCCAAGATGCAACAGACTCTAATGAAAAACTGTTTTTT.

The rearrangement links TRBV12-3 or TRBV12-4 to TRBJ2-1, with D hard to call. Trimming pared 1 base from V and 10 bases from J, leaving 11 bases between. This CDR3 region has 13 residues. The CDR3 DNA reads TGTGCCAGCAGTTTAGTCGGTGCCGCAGAGCAGTTCTTC. It specifies CASSLVGAAEQFF.

This clonotype appeared many times. The chain has TRBV6-5 and TRBJ1-5, with a possible D match to TRBD1 (6 bases). Germline CDR1 reads MNHEY; CDR2 reads SVGAGI. The CDR3 loop spans 17 amino acids. The V gene lost 5 bases and the J gene lost 0 bases, with 17 bases spanning the gap. The CDR3 loop is CASSQHKDSYSNQPQHF. The CDR3 DNA follows: TGTGCCAGCAGTCAGCATAAGGACAGTTATAGCAATCAGCCCCAGCATTTT.

At least ten counts were recorded for this clonotype. This chain connects TRBV19 to TRBJ2-7; D remains ambiguous. This CDR3 spans 12 amino acids. The germline V and J ends were trimmed by 10 bases and 0 bases, with 10 bases remaining between them. From germline, CDR1 is LNHDA and CDR2 SQIVND (reference sequence). As DNA, the CDR3 is TGTGCCACTGGGCAGTACTCCTACGAGCAGTACTTC. It is translated as CATGQYSYEQYF.

The CDR3 is CSARDPAGNVETEAFF. The CDR3 DNA reads as TGCAGTGCTAGAGATCCGGCGGGAAACGTTGAAACTGAAGCTTTCTTT. The V and J genes are TRBV20-1 and TRBJ1-1; no clear D. Germline CDR1 DFQATT, CDR2 SNEGSKA (reference sequence). The V and J ends lost 0 bases and 5 bases respectively, with 19 bases between them. The length of the CDR3 is 16 residues.

This clonotype was recorded many times. The V and J genes are TRBV6-6 and TRBJ2-7; D ambiguous. CDR1 and CDR2 (germline): MNHNY, SVGAGI (reference sequence). V lost 2 bases, J lost 0 bases, and 5 bases lay in between. CDR3 length equals 13 residues. The CDR3 loop is CASSYQSSYEQYF. CDR3 nucleotide sequence: TGTGCCAGCAGTTACCAGAGCTCCTACGAGCAGTACTTC.

In this sample, this clonotype turned up many times. V is TRBV5-1 and J is TRBJ1-1, with 8 bases that match TRBD1. V lost 2 bases, J lost 5 bases, and 11 bases stayed unmatched. Looked up from germline, CDR1 is SGHRS and CDR2 is YFSETQ. There are 16 residues in the CDR3. The CDR3 loop reads CASSFRPGQEDTEAFF. DNA of the CDR3: TGCGCCAGCAGCTTTCGGCCGGGACAGGAGGATACTGAAGCTTTCTTT.

The table lists this clonotype with many counts. This chain links TRBV9 with TRBJ1-6; possible D gene TRBD1, 5 bases. The CDR3 totals 15 residues. Germline CDR1 and CDR2: SGDLS and YYNGEE. V lost 0 bases and J lost 9, with 13 bases in between. The DNA for the CDR3 is TGTGCCAGCAGCGTAGCAGCCGGGCAGGGTTCACCCCTCCACTTT. It yields the protein CASSVAAGQGSPLHF.

This sequence joins TRBV7-6 and TRBJ1-3; D gene ambiguous. CDR1 and CDR2 from the germline V gene are SGHVS and FNYEAQ. V shed 4 bases and J shed 4 bases, with 5 bases lying between them. This CDR3 has 12 amino acids. The CDR3 loop reads CASSSAGNTIYF. CDR3 bases: TGTGCCAGCAGCTCGGCGGGAAACACCATATATTTT.